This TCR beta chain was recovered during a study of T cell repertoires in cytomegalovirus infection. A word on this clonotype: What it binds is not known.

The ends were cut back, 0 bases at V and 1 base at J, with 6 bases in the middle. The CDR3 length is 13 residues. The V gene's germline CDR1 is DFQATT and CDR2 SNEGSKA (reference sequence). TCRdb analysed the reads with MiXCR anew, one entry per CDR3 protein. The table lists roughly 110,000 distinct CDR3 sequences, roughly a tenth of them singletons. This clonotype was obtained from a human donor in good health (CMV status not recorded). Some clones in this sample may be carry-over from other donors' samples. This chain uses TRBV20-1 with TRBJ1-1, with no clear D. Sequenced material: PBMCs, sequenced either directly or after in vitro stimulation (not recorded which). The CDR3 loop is CSARDRANTEAFF. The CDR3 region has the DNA TGCAGTGCTAGAGATAGGGCGAACACTGAAGCTTTCTTT.